This T cell receptor beta chain was sequenced for a study of CD8 T cells in Susac syndrome. Study background: Patients with Susac syndrome were therapy-naive, on corticosteroids, or on intravenous immunoglobulin alone at blood draw.

Reverse transcription of about 0.45 to 1 ug RNA used random hexamers. TCRdb re-derived calls from the immunoSEQ multiplex PCR reads in MiXCR, one entry per CDR3 protein. In the table there are under 200,000 distinct CDR3 sequences, 95% to 97% of which are singletons. On this clonotype itself: Its antigen is as yet unknown.

Study-level findings and limits: In Susac syndrome, CD4+ T cell repertoires lacked any clonal expansion. Only a relatively small number of individuals were included in the TCR sequencing and HLA analysis.

V was pared by 5 bases and J by 4 bases, with 7 bases of the junction left unmatched. The CDR3 sequence is 13 residues long. Germline CDR1 DFQATT, CDR2 SNEGSKA (reference sequence). Source material: CD4+ T cells from PBMCs. The genes are TRBV20-1 and TRBJ1-2; 7 positions agree with TRBD1. The TCR originated in a human donor with Susac syndrome. CDR3 nucleotide sequence: TGCAGTGCTTCCGGGACAGATTCCTATGGCTACACCTTC. Residues: CSASGTDSYGYTF.